These 12 T cell receptor beta chains were all obtained from the same sample, sequenced in a study of blood T cells in healthy people across ages. Alongside a J-beta primer mix, a sample-barcoded 5' primer served in a second PCR lasting roughly 7 to 11 cycles. TCRdb fed the 5' RACE reads into MiXCR, producing one record per CDR3 protein. Of around 1,800,000 distinct CDR3 sequences in the sample, about 39% are singletons; the top ten hold 23%. The sample was blood. The receptor source for this set is a human donor in good health.

This clonotype turned up a few times. DNA for the CDR3: TGCGCCAGCAGCCTAAGCCCAGCATATGGCTACACCTTC. It encodes CASSLSPAYGYTF. V usage is TRBV5-1 and J usage is TRBJ1-2; D is unclear. Germline V CDR1 and CDR2: SGHRS, YFSETQ. This CDR3 contains 13 residues. The V gene lost 4 bases and the J gene lost 5 bases, with 12 bases spanning the gap.

The table lists this clonotype with a few counts. The chain employs TRBV7-6 and TRBJ2-5; D is possibly TRBD2 (6 bases). V dropped 7 bases and J dropped 4 bases, with 16 bases sitting between them. Germline V gene data show CDR1 as SGHVS and CDR2 as FNYEAQ. The CDR3 loop spans 14 amino acids. CDR3 DNA: TGTGCCAGCACCCCCGGACGGGGGTTAGAGACCCAGTACTTC. Its translation is CASTPGRGLETQYF.

This rearrangement joins TRBV7-3 to TRBJ1-5, with unresolved D. Trimming removed 1 base from V and 0 bases from J, with 10 bases in between. Germline V CDR1 and CDR2: SGHTA, FQGTGA. CDR3 length: 16 residues. The DNA for the CDR3 is TGTGCCAGCAGCTTAATTCGGTCATCTAGCAATCAGCCCCAGCATTTT. Translation gives CASSLIRSSSNQPQHF.

This clonotype was observed a handful of times. This chain links TRBV28 with TRBJ1-2; tentative D call: TRBD1 (5 bases). The V end was cut by 6 bases, the J end by 7 bases, with 12 bases between. CDR1 is MDHEN, CDR2 SYDVKM, per germline. The CDR3 sequence is 12 residues long. The CDR3 coding sequence is TGTGCCAGCAGCCCAGGGATACGTGGCTACACCTTC. The encoded protein is CASSPGIRGYTF.

This clonotype was counted a single time. CDR3 region: CATSRDSRADTQYF. The DNA of the CDR3 is TGTGCCACCAGCAGAGACAGTAGGGCAGATACGCAGTATTTT. V is TRBV15 and J is TRBJ2-3; D remains ambiguous. This CDR3 spans 14 amino acids. The germline V gene encodes CDR1 LNHNV and CDR2 YYDKDF (reference sequence). The V end lost 0 bases, the J end lost 4 bases, and 8 bases lay between the germline ends.

This chain connects TRBV7-9 to TRBJ1-4; 7 bases align to TRBD1. The V segment lost 1 base and the J segment 5 bases; nucleotides outside the gene matches: 7. From germline, CDR1 is SEHNR and CDR2 FQNEAQ (reference sequence). This CDR3 contains 16 residues. The CDR3 region is CASSLGVATGNEKLFF. CDR3 nucleotides: TGTGCCAGCAGCTTAGGGGTCGCGACAGGGAATGAAAAACTGTTTTTT.

The V gene is TRBV4-2, the J gene TRBJ2-3; D is ambiguous. This CDR3 has 16 residues. Between the trimmed V and J ends, which lost 2 bases and 2 bases, there was a span of 14 bases. Germline CDR1 is LGHNA and CDR2 is YNFKEQ. CDR3 region: CASSQRFLGITDTQYF. DNA for the CDR3: TGTGCCAGCAGCCAAAGGTTTCTGGGGATCACAGATACGCAGTATTTT.

Only a few counts were recorded for this clonotype. The chain links TRBV29-1 to TRBJ1-2; TRBD1 is a possible D gene (6 bases). The V and J ends lost 0 bases and 4 bases respectively, with 15 bases between them. From germline, CDR1 is SQVTM and CDR2 ANQGSEA. This CDR3 is 15 amino acids long. In DNA, the CDR3 is TGCAGCGTTGAAGATCTTTATGGCAGGGGCTATGGCTACACCTTC. It encodes CSVEDLYGRGYGYTF.

This clonotype has a handful of counts. The rearrangement joins TRBV7-2 to TRBJ2-5; TRBD2 aligns across 10 bases. The CDR3 is 16 residues long. From germline, CDR1 is SGHTA and CDR2 FQGNSA. With 3 bases clipped from V and 2 bases from J, the junction kept 6 bases outside the gene matches. CDR3 DNA: TGTGCCAGCAGCTTCGGGCTAGCGGGGGCACAAGAGACCCAGTACTTC. Translated: CASSFGLAGAQETQYF. The full variable domain, completed using reference TRBV7-2 and TRBJ2-5, is GAGVSQSPSNKVTEKGKDVELRCDPISGHTALYWYRQSLGQGLEFLIYFQGNSAPDKSGLPSDRFSAERTGGSVSTLTIQRTQQEDSAVYLCASSFGLAGAQETQYFGPGTRLLVL.

V is TRBV7-9 and J is TRBJ1-2, with 9 nucleotides matching TRBD1. V dropped 5 bases and J dropped 10; count of bases not matched to a gene: 14. Germline lookup yields CDR1 SEHNR and CDR2 FQNEAQ (reference sequence). This CDR3 is built from 15 residues. CDR3 loop: CASSTRDRDFHDYTF. DNA of the CDR3: TGTGCCAGCAGCACCCGGGACAGGGATTTTCATGACTACACCTTC.

The chain recombines TRBV27 with TRBJ2-7, with 7 bases fitting TRBD2. The junction had 12 bases not matched to a gene; V was cut back by 7 bases and J by 3 bases. CDR3 length equals 15 residues. The germline gives CDR1 MNHEY, CDR2 SMNVEV (reference sequence). Here the CDR3 DNA reads TGTGCCAGCACGCGAATCTTCGGGACTAACTACGAGCAGTACTTC. Its protein is CASTRIFGTNYEQYF.

This rearrangement joins TRBV7-3 to TRBJ2-2; D may match TRBD1 or TRBD2 (5 bases each). The V and J ends lost 4 bases and 5 bases respectively, with 17 bases between them. Germline-derived CDR1 and CDR2 are SGHTA and FQGTGA. The CDR3 length is 16 residues. CDR3 DNA: TGTGCCAGCAGCTCTCCCGTATTCGAGGGGACCGGGGAGCTGTTTTTT. It codes for CASSSPVFEGTGELFF.